A selection of T cell receptor beta chains follows, all from one sample in a study of blood T cell repertoires in COVID-19. Using immunoSEQ multiplex PCR, the repertoire was profiled, and TCRdb retains in-frame clones only, with some absent. There are fewer than 300,000 clones in the sample; about 89% occur only once, and around 0.8% lies in the top ten. The sample taken for sequencing was peripheral blood. The receptors were sampled from a man aged 25-40 years with acute or convalescent COVID-19. The CDR3 runs from the conserved cysteine through the conserved F or W. D genes are given only for firm matches.

>-|TRBV6-5|TRBJ2-7
CASSRWQGLSYEQYF
TGTGCCAGCAGCCGATGGCAGGGCCTAAGCTACGAGCAGTACTTC
>-|TRBV6-6|TRBJ1-3
CASSGVPSSGNTIYF
TGTGCCAGCAGCGGGGTACCAAGCTCTGGAAACACCATATATTTT
>TRBD2|TRBV30|TRBJ2-1
CAWSVRGDSGPFF
TGTGCCTGGAGTGTACGGGGGGACTCTGGTCCGTTCTTC
>TRBD1|TRBV6-2/TRBV6-3|TRBJ2-7
CASSQPGQGVGF
TGTGCCAGCAGTCAGCCGGGACAGGGAGTGGGCTTC
>-|TRBV30|TRBJ2-7
CAWSVLATTSYEQYF
TGTGCCTGGAGTGTTCTGGCGACAACCTCCTACGAGCAGTACTTC
>-|TRBV11-1|TRBJ1-2
CASSTTTGDYGYTF
TGTGCCAGCAGTACTACGACAGGTGATTATGGCTACACCTTC
>TRBD2|TRBV19|TRBJ2-6
CASSIAGGQPGANVLTF
TGTGCCAGTAGTATAGCGGGGGGGCAACCTGGGGCCAACGTCCTGACTTTC
>TRBD1|TRBV28|TRBJ1-6
CASSVTGVPLHF
TGTGCCAGCAGTGTTACAGGGGTTCCCCTCCACTTT
>-|TRBV6-6|TRBJ1-2
CAHYGYYGYTF
TGTGCCCACTACGGATACTATGGCTACACCTTC
>-|TRBV6-5|TRBJ1-1
CASTPGRANTEAFF
TGTGCCAGCACTCCCGGGAGGGCCAACACTGAAGCTTTCTTT
>TRBD2|TRBV10-2|TRBJ2-2
CASILAHTGELFF
TGCGCCAGCATACTAGCGCACACCGGGGAGCTGTTTTTT
>-|TRBV28|TRBJ1-2
CASSPGSYYGYTF
TGTGCCAGCAGTCCCGGGTCTTATTATGGCTACACCTTC
>-|TRBV5-1|TRBJ1-4
CASSLARTENEKLFF
TGCGCCAGCAGCTTGGCCCGGACAGAGAATGAAAAACTGTTTTTT
>TRBD1|TRBV27|TRBJ1-6
CASSSLRTGPNSPLHF
TGTGCCAGCAGTTCCCTGCGGACAGGTCCCAATTCACCCCTCCACTTT
>-|TRBV15|TRBJ1-5
CATSILGGDQPQHF
TGTGCCACCAGCATCCTAGGGGGGGATCAGCCCCAGCATTTT